The sequence of this T cell receptor beta chain was determined in a study of blood T cell repertoires in COVID-19. Study information: Acute-phase and convalescent COVID-19 samples originated in the United States, Italy and Spain. T cells, B-cell-depleted T cells, or PBMCs provided the cDNA or gDNA that served as material.

As originally analysed: Nucleated cell counts were estimated from reference gene primer amplification. Using immunoSEQ multiplex PCR, the repertoire was profiled, and TCRdb retains in-frame clones only, with some absent. The V and J calls and clone size were taken over from that table, and D and trimming were inferred from the DNA. The data show some 150,000 clones, over 70% seen once. Germline lookup yields CDR1 SGHTA and CDR2 FQGTGA. The CDR3 sequence is 16 residues long. V shed 4 bases and J 4 bases; nucleotides not matched to a gene: 6. The clonotype comes from a man in his forties or fifties with active COVID-19. The sample taken for sequencing was peripheral blood. V and J are TRBV7-3 and TRBJ2-3; 12 positions match TRBD1. The CDR3 sequence: CASSSLGTGGADTQYF. DNA for the CDR3: TGTGCCAGCAGCTCCCTGGGGACAGGGGGCGCAGATACGCAGTATTTT.